One and the same sample provided the 10 T cell receptor beta chains below, sequenced in a study of tumor and adjacent non-tumor tissue in lung cancer. The template was RNA from unsorted bulk tissue. The library came from three nested PCR rounds adapted from ARM-PCR protocols. TCRdb ran MiXCR on the multiplex PCR reads and lists one entry per CDR3 protein. The sample lists 85,000 to 100,000 distinct CDR3 sequences, about 70% seen once, with roughly 18% in the top ten. Sequenced material: lung tumor tissue. These receptors were collected from a man in his fifties or sixties with non-small cell lung cancer.

This chain connects TRBV24-1 to TRBJ2-2; D possibly corresponds to TRBD1 (6 bases). The CDR3 has 12 residues. In germline, CDR1 is KGHDR, CDR2 SFDVKD. The CDR3 region is CATGQSTGELFF. In nucleotides, the CDR3 is TGTGCTACAGGACAGAGCACCGGGGAGCTGTTTTTT.

Comments on this clonotype: An end of the junction differs from the germline gene, which may be a read error. The chain recombines TRBV6-1 with TRBJ1-5; unclear D gene. The CDR3 sequence is 13 residues long. Germline lookup yields CDR1 MNHNS and CDR2 SASEGT. CDR3 amino acids: CACSETPNQPQHF. CDR3 sequence (DNA): TGTGCCTGCAGTGAGACACCTAATCAGCCCCAACATTTT.

This chain joins TRBV28 and TRBJ1-6, with TRBD1 matching over 9 bases. Germline trimming cut 2 bases from V and 7 bases from J; bases unmatched to any gene: 6. Per germline, CDR1 MDHEN and CDR2 SYDVKM. This CDR3 comprises 16 residues. CDR3 sequence (DNA): TGTGCCAGCAGTTTACCGGGACAGGGAGACAATTCACCCCTCCACTTT. Its translation is CASSLPGQGDNSPLHF. Full variable domain (outside the CDR3, taken from reference TRBV28 and TRBJ1-6): DVKVTQSSRYLVKRTGEKVFLECVQDMDHENMFWYRQDPGLGLRLIYFSYDVKMKEKGDIPEGYSVSREKKERFSLILESASTNQTSMYLCASSLPGQGDNSPLHFGNGTRLTVT.

As to this clonotype: One junction end disagrees with the germline gene, perhaps due to a read error. This chain uses TRBV6-5 with TRBJ1-6, with a weak D call TRBD1 (6 bases). CDR3 length equals 20 residues. The germline CDR1 and CDR2 sequences are MNHEY and SVGAGI. CDR3 protein: CASSLAGPDRSVSHNSPFHF. CDR3 DNA sequence: TGTGCCAGCAGCCTCGCCGGTCCTGACAGGTCCGTCTCCCATAATTCACCCTTCCACTTT.

Notes on this clonotype: A read error may produce the germline difference seen at one junction end. This sequence joins TRBV28 and TRBJ2-4; TRBD1 matches at 9 bases. Germline V gives CDR1 MDHEN, CDR2 SYDVKM. CDR3 length: 15 amino acids. DNA for the CDR3: TGTACCAGCAGTGGAGGGGGACAGGGCGGAAACATTCAGTACTTC. Translating it yields CTSSGGGQGGNIQYF.

This clonotype was counted between two and nine times. The junction differs from germline at one of its ends, possibly a read error. The chain couples TRBV28 to TRBJ2-7, with a possible D match to TRBD1 (6 bases). Germline CDR1 MDHEN, CDR2 SYDVKM. The CDR3 loop spans 11 amino acids. For the CDR3, the DNA is TGTGCCACCCGCGGCCCGGACAGCACGTGCTTC. It specifies CATRGPDSTCF.

As regards this clonotype: This could be a read error, since a much larger clone is one nucleotide away. The chain recombines TRBV20-1 with TRBJ2-2, with D possibly TRBD2 on 5 matching bases. The CDR3 extends over 12 amino acids. Germline V gives CDR1 DFQATT, CDR2 SNEGSKA (reference sequence). CDR3 DNA: TGCAGTGCTGGGCAAAACACCGGGGAGCCGTTTTTT. It encodes CSAGQNTGEPFF.

The chain couples TRBV6-6 to TRBJ1-6, with 8 bases matching TRBD1. This CDR3 comprises 17 residues. The germline CDR1 and CDR2 sequences are MNHNY and SVGAGI (reference sequence). V was clipped by 8 bases and J by 14 bases; unmatched bases: 23. The CDR3: CASLTTGGVSYNSSLHF. The CDR3 DNA sequence: TGTGCCAGCTTGACAACAGGGGGAGTCTCCTATAATTCGTCCCTCCACTTT.

This clonotype is medium-sized. The V call is TRBV11-3, the J call TRBJ2-3, with no clear D. This CDR3 comprises 14 residues. Trimming shortened V by 5 bases and J by 6 bases, and 15 bases separated the two germline ends. Germline V gene sequence: CDR1 SGHNT, CDR2 YENEEA. The CDR3 loop is CASSLADVWDTQYF. In DNA form, the CDR3 reads TGTGCCAGCAGCCTCGCCGATGTGTGGGATACGCAGTATTTT.

A remark on this clonotype: This sequence may be a read error, since a much larger clone differs from it by one base. The missing conserved phenylalanine or tryptophan at the end of this CDR3 makes a read error likely. The V call is TRBV7-9, the J call TRBJ2-7; D uncertain. The V gene's germline CDR1 is SEHNR and CDR2 FQNEAQ (reference sequence). This CDR3 region has 13 residues. Trimming took 4 bases from V and 1 from J, leaving 8 bases between them. This CDR3 is CASSSSGSYEQYL. DNA for the CDR3: TGTGCCAGCAGCTCAAGTGGGTCCTACGAGCAGTACTTA.